The 4 T cell receptor beta chains given below trace back to one sample, sequenced in a study of cytomegalovirus exposure and HLA in healthy donors. PCR amplification relied on 60 Vbeta primers (plus 13 Jbeta primers). This table comes from immunoSEQ multiplex PCR, and its TCRdb copy is limited to in-frame clones, with some not included. The data show some 120,000 clones, with about 84% seen just once and around 4% held by the top ten. The sample taken for sequencing was PBMCs. The source of these receptors is a man aged 35 to 55 in good health and CMV-seronegative.

This chain links TRBV19 with TRBJ1-3; no definite D call. CDR1 LNHDA and CDR2 SQIVND come from the germline V gene (reference sequence). Trimming cost V 0 bases and J 3 bases, with 3 bases left between them. The CDR3 spans 13 residues. The CDR3 sequence: CASSIDVGNTIYF. For the CDR3, the DNA is TGTGCCAGTAGTATAGACGTTGGAAACACCATATATTTT.

The rearrangement links TRBV29-1 to TRBJ1-1; TRBD1 might be the D (5 bases). Germline CDR1 and CDR2: SQVTM and ANQGSEA. The CDR3 sequence is 11 residues long. Trimming took off 3 bases at V and 11 bases at J, with 13 bases between the two ends. CDR3 sequence: CSVDRGGGAFF. The CDR3 DNA sequence: TGCAGCGTTGATCGGGGGGGTGGTGCTTTCTTT.

CDR3 sequence: CASSSGVPGSSPLHF. CDR3 nucleotides: TGTGCCAGCAGCTCCGGGGTCCCGGGAAGTTCACCCCTCCACTTT. The chain carries TRBV5-6 and TRBJ1-6; unclear D gene. CDR3 length: 15 residues. Germline V gives CDR1 SGHDT, CDR2 YYEEEE. V was pared by 3 bases and J by 9 bases, with 16 bases between. Full variable domain (outside the CDR3, taken from reference TRBV5-6 and TRBJ1-6): DAGVTQSPTHLIKTRGQQVTLRCSPKSGHDTVSWYQQALGQGPQFIFQYYEEEERQRGNFPDRFSGHQFPNYSSELNVNALLLGDSALYLCASSSGVPGSSPLHFGNGTRLTVT.

The chain has TRBV7-3 and TRBJ2-7; TRBD1 aligns across 11 bases. The V and J ends lost 5 bases and 6 bases, in that order; junction bases with no gene match: 3. The CDR3 is 13 residues long. Germline V gene lookup returns CDR1 SGHTA and CDR2 FQGTGA. The CDR3 region has the DNA TGTGCCAGCAGCACCGGGACAGGGGGCGAGCAGTACTTC. Translating it yields CASSTGTGGEQYF.